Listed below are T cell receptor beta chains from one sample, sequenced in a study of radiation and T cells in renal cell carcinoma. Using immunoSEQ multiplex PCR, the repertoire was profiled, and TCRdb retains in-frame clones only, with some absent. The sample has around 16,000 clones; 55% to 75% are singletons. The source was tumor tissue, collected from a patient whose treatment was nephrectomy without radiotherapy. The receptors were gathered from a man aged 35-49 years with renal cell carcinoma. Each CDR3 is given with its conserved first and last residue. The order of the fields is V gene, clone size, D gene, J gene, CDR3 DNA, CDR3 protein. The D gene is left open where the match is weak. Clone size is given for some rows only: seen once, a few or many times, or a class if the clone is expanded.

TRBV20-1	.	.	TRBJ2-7	TGCAGTGCTAGAGGAGGGTACGAGCAGTACTTC	CSARGGYEQYF
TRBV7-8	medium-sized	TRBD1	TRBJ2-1	TGTGCCAGCAGCTTACCCCTACCGGGACAGCTATACAATGAGCAGTTCTTC	CASSLPLPGQLYNEQFF
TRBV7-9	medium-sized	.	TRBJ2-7	TGTGCCAGCAGCTTAGGGCAGGGGTTCGACGAGCAGTACTTC	CASSLGQGFDEQYF
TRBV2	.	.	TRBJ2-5	TGTGCCAGCAAACTCAGAGGAGGACTCTCCCAAGAGACCCAGTACTTC	CASKLRGGLSQETQYF
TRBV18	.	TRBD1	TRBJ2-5	TGTGCCAGCTCACCCGGGACAGGATGGGAGACCCAGTACTTC	CASSPGTGWETQYF
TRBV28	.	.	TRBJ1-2	TGTGCCAGCAGTCTCCCGGGACGGAGAAACTATGGCTACACCTTC	CASSLPGRRNYGYTF
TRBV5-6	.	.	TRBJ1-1	TGTGCCAGCAGCCGGATTATGAACACTGAAGCTTTCTTT	CASSRIMNTEAFF
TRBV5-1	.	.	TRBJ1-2	TGCGCCAGCAGCCCCCTCCCCCAGGGATCCACTAACTATGGCTACACCTTC	CASSPLPQGSTNYGYTF
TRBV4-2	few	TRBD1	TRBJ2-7	TGTGCCAGCAGCCAAGGTACAGGGGCTGAGGGGCAGTACTTC	CASSQGTGAEGQYF
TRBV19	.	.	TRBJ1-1	TGTGCCAGTAGTATCAGCACGAACACTGAAGCTTTCTTT	CASSISTNTEAFF
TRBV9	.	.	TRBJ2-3	TGTGCCAGCAGCGTATCAGCAGGGATGAGAACAGATACGCAGTATTTT	CASSVSAGMRTDTQYF
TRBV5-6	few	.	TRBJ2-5	TGTGCCAGCAACCCGGTAGGCCAGCGGAGCTTTACCTACTTC	CASNPVGQRSFTYF
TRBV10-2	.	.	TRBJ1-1	TGCGCCAGCAGTGACCATGCAGCGAACACTGAAGCTTTCTTT	CASSDHAANTEAFF
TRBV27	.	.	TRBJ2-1	TGTGCCAGCAGTTTGGCGGGGATCACCAATGAGCAGTTCTTC	CASSLAGITNEQFF
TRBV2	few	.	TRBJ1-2	TGTGCCAGCAGCCCTCAGGGGTATGGCTACACCTTC	CASSPQGYGYTF
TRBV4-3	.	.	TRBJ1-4	TGCGCCAGCAGCGCGGGTTCAGGGGCGACTAATGAAAAACTGTTTTTT	CASSAGSGATNEKLFF
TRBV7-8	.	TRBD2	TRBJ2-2	TGTGCCAGCAGCTTACAGCGGGGGGGCACCGGGGAGCTGTTTTTT	CASSLQRGGTGELFF
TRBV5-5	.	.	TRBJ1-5	TGTGCCAGCAGCTCGGGTTTAGTTAGGGGCAATCAGCCCCAGCATTTT	CASSSGLVRGNQPQHF
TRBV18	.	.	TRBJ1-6	TGTGCCAGCTCGCTGAGCTCCTATAATTCACCCCTCCACTTT	CASSLSSYNSPLHF
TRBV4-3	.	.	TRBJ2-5	TGCGCCAGCAGCCAAGATATCGGGCCCCGAGAGACCCAGTACTTC	CASSQDIGPRETQYF
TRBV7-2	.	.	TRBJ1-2	TGTGCCAGCAGCACTATGACGCGGGGCGTAGGCTACACCTTC	CASSTMTRGVGYTF
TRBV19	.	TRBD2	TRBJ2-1	TGTGCCAGTAGTAGCTCGAGCGGGGGGGTCAATGAGCAGTTCTTC	CASSSSSGGVNEQFF
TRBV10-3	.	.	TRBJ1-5	TGTGCCATAGGCCCGGGGCTCGAAAGCAATCAGCCCCAGCATTTT	CAIGPGLESNQPQHF
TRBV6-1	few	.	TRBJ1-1	TGTGCCAGCAGTGTACAGAGAGCTTTCTTT	CASSVQRAFF
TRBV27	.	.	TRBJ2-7	TGTGCCAGCAGCCTCTACCAGGGCTACGAGCAGTACTTC	CASSLYQGYEQYF
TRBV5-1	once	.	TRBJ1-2	TGCGCCAGCAGCTTGGGCGGGGGTGGGGGTGAGGAGTTGTATGGCTACACCTTC	CASSLGGGGGEELYGYTF
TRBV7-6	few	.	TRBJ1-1	TGTGCCAGCAGCGCAGGGGCATCGAACACTGAAGCTTTCTTT	CASSAGASNTEAFF
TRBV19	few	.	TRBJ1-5	TGTGCCAGTAGTATGAGCAGGGATCAGCCCCAGCATTTT	CASSMSRDQPQHF
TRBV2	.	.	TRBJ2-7	TGTGCCAGCAGTGAAGCGCTCTACGAGCAGTACTTC	CASSEALYEQYF
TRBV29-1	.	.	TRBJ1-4	TGCAGCGTTGAAGCGCCCGGGGGGGAAAAACTGTTTTTT	CSVEAPGGEKLFF
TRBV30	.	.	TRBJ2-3	TGTGCCTGGAAAGGGGACGGATTCACAGATACGCAGTATTTT	CAWKGDGFTDTQYF
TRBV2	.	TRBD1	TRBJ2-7	TGTGCCAGCCGGGACAGGCGATACGAGCAGTACTTC	CASRDRRYEQYF
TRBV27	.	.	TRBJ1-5	TGTGCCAGCAGTTACATCTATAGCAATCAGCCCCAGCATTTT	CASSYIYSNQPQHF
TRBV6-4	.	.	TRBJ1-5	TGTGCCAGCAGTGGGGACAGCAATCAGCCCCAGCATTTT	CASSGDSNQPQHF
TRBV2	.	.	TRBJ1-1	TGTGCCAGCAGTGAAGTCGGGCAGAACACTGAAGCTTTCTTT	CASSEVGQNTEAFF
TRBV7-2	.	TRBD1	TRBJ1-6	TGTGCCAGCAGCTTAGCCGCCGGACAGGGGGTCTTGTCCTATAATTCACCCCTCCACTTT	CASSLAAGQGVLSYNSPLHF
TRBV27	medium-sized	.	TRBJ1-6	TGTGCCAGCAGTTTGATTACGAACTATTTGAGGAATTCACCCCTCCACTTT	CASSLITNYLRNSPLHF
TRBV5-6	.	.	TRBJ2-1	TGTGCCAGCAGCTTAGGGAGCTCCTACAATGAGCAGTTCTTC	CASSLGSSYNEQFF
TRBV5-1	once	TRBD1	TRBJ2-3	TGCGCCAGCAGCCCGGGACAGGGGACTAGCACAGATACGCAGTATTTT	CASSPGQGTSTDTQYF
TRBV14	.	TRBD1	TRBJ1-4	TGTGCCAGCAGCCAAGATGTCGGTCTTATTGGGACAGGGGGCCGGAAAGAAAAACTGTTTTTT	CASSQDVGLIGTGGRKEKLFF
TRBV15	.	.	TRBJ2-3	TGTGCCACCAGCAGAGAGCGGCGTAGCACAGATACGCAGTATTTT	CATSRERRSTDTQYF
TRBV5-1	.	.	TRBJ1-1	TGCGCCAGCAGGGGGTGGGGAGACGACACTGAAGCTTTCTTT	CASRGWGDDTEAFF
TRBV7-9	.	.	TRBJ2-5	TGTGCCAGCAGCTCCTACAGGGAGCAAGAGACCCAGTACTTC	CASSSYREQETQYF
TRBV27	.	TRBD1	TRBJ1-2	TGTGCCAGCAGGAGAGGGACAGGGCATGGCTACACCTTC	CASRRGTGHGYTF
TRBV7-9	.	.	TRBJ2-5	TGTGCCAGCAGCTCCTCGCGGGATCAAGAGACCCAGTACTTC	CASSSSRDQETQYF
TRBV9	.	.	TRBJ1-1	TGTGCCAGCAGCAACGACAGACCACGAGCTGAAGCTTTCTTT	CASSNDRPRAEAFF
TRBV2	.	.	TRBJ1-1	TGTACCAGCAGTGTCCGTCAGTTAGGGTGGAACACTGAAGCTTTCTTT	CTSSVRQLGWNTEAFF
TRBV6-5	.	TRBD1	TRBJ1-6	TGTGCCAGCAGTTACTCGTCAGGGGGGTATAATTCACCCCTCCACTTT	CASSYSSGGYNSPLHF
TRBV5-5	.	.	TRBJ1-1	TGTGCCAGCAGCTCGACGGGGGTGAACACTGAAGCTTTCTTT	CASSSTGVNTEAFF
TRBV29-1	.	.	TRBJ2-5	TGCAGCGTTGGGGGCGGCCAAGAGACCCAGTACTTC	CSVGGGQETQYF
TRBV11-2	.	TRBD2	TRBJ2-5	TGTGCCAGCAGCTCTCTCGGGGGGCAAGAGACCCAGTACTTC	CASSSLGGQETQYF
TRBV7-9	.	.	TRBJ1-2	TGTGCCAGCAGCTTAAGTTTAGTGAACTATGGCTACACCTTC	CASSLSLVNYGYTF
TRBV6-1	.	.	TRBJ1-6	TGTGCCAGCAGTCAGGGGAATAATTCACCCCTCCACTTT	CASSQGNNSPLHF
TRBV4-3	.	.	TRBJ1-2	TGCGCCAGCAGCCAAGATGAGAGACAGACTAACTATGGCTACACCTTC	CASSQDERQTNYGYTF